What follows are 21 T cell receptor beta chains derived from one specimen sequenced in a study of T cell responses to AZD1222 COVID-19 vaccine. Data came from immunoSEQ multiplex PCR; TCRdb stores just in-frame clones and leaves some out. The sample lists around 190,000 clones, around 88% occurring once. The sample consisted of peripheral blood, taken on day 0 of AZD1222 vaccination. The receptors originated from an adult in good health.

The chain joins TRBV11-1 to TRBJ2-1; TRBD2 matches 7 bases. This CDR3 is 15 amino acids long. With 1 base clipped from V and 2 bases from J, the junction kept 2 bases outside the gene matches. From germline, CDR1 is SGHAT and CDR2 FQDESV (reference sequence). CDR3: CASSLGGGAYNEQFF. CDR3 bases: TGTGCCAGCAGCTTAGGCGGGGGTGCCTACAATGAGCAGTTCTTC.

The CDR3 coding sequence is TGTGCCAGCAGTCCGGGACTAGGCTTTGTCGAGCAGTACTTC. Translation: CASSPGLGFVEQYF. The chain links TRBV28 to TRBJ2-7, with TRBD2 identical over 8 bases. CDR1 MDHEN and CDR2 SYDVKM come from the germline V gene. The trim removed 5 bases at V and 6 bases at J, leaving 9 bases unmatched. The CDR3 contains 14 residues.

V and J are TRBV4-1 and TRBJ1-1; D not certain. The germline CDR1 and CDR2 sequences are MGHRA and YSYEKL. V lost 4 bases and J lost 8, with 17 bases in between. The CDR3 consists of 14 residues. CDR3 sequence: CASSLQRGDGEAFF. In DNA form, the CDR3 reads TGCGCCAGCAGCCTACAACGAGGCGACGGGGAAGCTTTCTTT.

V usage is TRBV19 and J usage is TRBJ1-2, with 12 bases lining up with TRBD1. Germline assignment: CDR1 LNHDA and CDR2 SQIVND (reference sequence). The V segment lost 8 bases and the J segment 5 bases; nucleotides outside the gene matches: 9. The CDR3 length is 15 residues. For the CDR3, the DNA is TGTGCCAGTCCTACCGGGACAGGGGGCGGATATGGCTACACCTTC. Translating gives CASPTGTGGGYGYTF.

V gene TRBV6-1 combines with J gene TRBJ2-7, with a weak D call TRBD1 (6 bases). V was pared by 3 bases and J by 0 bases, with 12 bases between. The germline V gene has CDR1 MNHNS and CDR2 SASEGT. The CDR3 totals 15 residues. The DNA of the CDR3 is TGTGCCAGCAGTGAGCAGGGGAAATACTCCTACGAGCAGTACTTC. Protein: CASSEQGKYSYEQYF.

V usage is TRBV19 and J usage is TRBJ2-1; D is unclear. Trimming took off 2 bases at V and 10 bases at J, with 9 bases between the two ends. The CDR3 has 12 residues. The germline CDR1 and CDR2 sequences are LNHDA and SQIVND (reference sequence). The CDR3 nucleotides are TGTGCCAGTAGTATATGGGTGGGCGAGCAGTTCTTC. Translation: CASSIWVGEQFF.

The chain employs TRBV21-1 and TRBJ2-1; the table's TRBD2 call for D was not verified on the DNA. TRBV21-1 is termed a pseudogene. The length of the CDR3 is 15 residues. DNA of the CDR3: TGTGCCAGCTCCCGGAAGGCGGGGTCAAGGAATGAGCAGTTCTTC. Amino acids: CASSRKAGSRNEQFF.

The chain combines TRBV5-8 with TRBJ2-1; 10 bases align to TRBD1. Per the germline V gene, CDR1 is SGHTS and CDR2 is YDEGEE. The junction had 8 bases not matched to a gene; V was cut back by 4 bases and J by 4 bases. The CDR3 has 16 amino acids. CDR3 nucleotides: TGTGCCAGCAGCACCGGACAGGGGGGTCGATACAATGAGCAGTTCTTC. It translates to CASSTGQGGRYNEQFF.

The rearrangement joins TRBV5-8 to TRBJ2-7; D is uncertain. Germline CDR1 is SGHTS and CDR2 is YDEGEE. CDR3 length: 13 amino acids. V was pared by 2 bases and J by 2 bases, with 8 bases between. The CDR3: CASSFLGPYEQYF. The CDR3 DNA is TGTGCCAGCAGCTTTCTTGGCCCCTACGAGCAGTACTTC.

The chain uses TRBV19 and TRBJ2-3; possibly TRBD1 for D (5 bases). With 4 bases removed from V and 3 bases from J, the gap between germline ends came to 8 bases. This CDR3 contains 13 residues. From germline, CDR1 is LNHDA and CDR2 SQIVND (reference sequence). CDR3 protein: CASSTTVTDTQYF. CDR3 in DNA: TGTGCCAGTAGTACGACAGTGACAGATACGCAGTATTTT.

Here the CDR3 reads CASSYYASNEKLFF. The CDR3, as DNA: TGTGCCAGCAGTTATTATGCTTCTAATGAAAAACTGTTTTTT. This chain connects TRBV6-5 to TRBJ1-4, with no clear D. Germline V gene lookup returns CDR1 MNHEY and CDR2 SVGAGI. The V end lost 3 bases, the J end lost 3 bases, and 8 bases lay between the germline ends. The CDR3 is 14 residues long.

The rearrangement joins TRBV15 to TRBJ2-1; D call uncertain. V lost 4 bases and J 0 bases, leaving 13 bases between the germline ends. The CDR3 is 16 amino acids. CDR1 and CDR2 (germline): LNHNV, YYDKDF (reference sequence). The CDR3 loop reads CATSTVKMSSYNEQFF. The CDR3 region has the DNA TGTGCCACCAGCACTGTAAAAATGAGCTCCTACAATGAGCAGTTCTTC.

The V call is TRBV4-3, the J call TRBJ2-3, with 13 bases fitting TRBD2. V shed 2 bases and J 4 bases; nucleotides not matched to a gene: 3. The CDR3 extends over 16 amino acids. Germline V gene data show CDR1 as LGHNA and CDR2 as YSLEER. This CDR3 is CASSQQLAGGPDTQYF. CDR3 DNA: TGCGCCAGCAGCCAACAACTAGCGGGGGGGCCAGATACGCAGTATTTT.

The chain joins TRBV6-5 to TRBJ2-3, with D perhaps TRBD1 (6 bases). The CDR3 runs 12 residues. Germline V gives CDR1 MNHEY, CDR2 SVGAGI. Trimming removed 8 bases at V and 1 base at J, with 7 bases between. The CDR3: CASSGGTDTQYF. The CDR3 nucleotides are TGTGCCAGCTCAGGGGGCACAGATACGCAGTATTTT.

J is TRBJ2-7 and V is TRBV21-1; the table gives TRBD2 as D, unverified against the DNA. TRBV21-1 is tagged as a pseudogene. The CDR3 runs to 18 residues. CDR3 protein: CASSKELAGGPNSYEQYF. For the CDR3, the DNA is TGTGCCAGCAGCAAAGAATTAGCGGGAGGGCCGAATTCCTACGAGCAGTACTTC.

The chain uses TRBV28 and TRBJ1-1; D remains unclear. V was pared by 6 bases and J by 7 bases, with 12 bases between. Per the germline V gene, CDR1 is MDHEN and CDR2 is SYDVKM. The CDR3 has 12 residues. CDR3 sequence: CASRPNGGEAFF. In DNA, the CDR3 is TGTGCCAGCAGACCCAACGGAGGTGAAGCTTTCTTT.

V is TRBV20-1 and J is TRBJ2-5; no firm D call. Germline lookup yields CDR1 DFQATT and CDR2 SNEGSKA (reference sequence). The V gene lost 4 bases and the J gene lost 3 bases, with 6 bases spanning the gap. The CDR3 length is 11 residues. The CDR3 region has the DNA TGCAGTGCTATTGAGGAAGAGACCCAGTACTTC. This sequence encodes CSAIEEETQYF.

The chain combines TRBV10-3 with TRBJ2-7; 8 bases agree with TRBD1. The CDR3 contains 15 residues. Germline CDR1 reads ENHRY; CDR2 reads SYGVKD. V was pared by 0 bases and J by 4 bases, with 5 bases of the junction left unmatched. The CDR3 reads CAISESGTGSYEQYF. The CDR3 DNA follows: TGTGCCATCAGTGAGTCCGGGACAGGTTCTTACGAGCAGTACTTC.

This clone was recorded once. V usage is TRBV4-2 and J usage is TRBJ1-2; 8 nucleotides match TRBD1. Germline V gene sequence: CDR1 LGHNA, CDR2 YNFKEQ. This CDR3 spans 15 amino acids. Unmatched junction bases numbered 11, after V lost 4 bases and J lost 7 bases. The CDR3 region is CASSRETGDFSGYTF. The CDR3 DNA is TGTGCCAGCAGCCGAGAGACAGGGGATTTTTCTGGCTACACCTTC.

V gene TRBV11-2 combines with J gene TRBJ1-5; possibly TRBD1 for D (6 bases). This CDR3 has 17 residues. In germline, CDR1 is SGHAT, CDR2 FQNNGV. V was trimmed by 4 bases and J by 3 bases, leaving 19 bases between them. CDR3 sequence: CASSWVLFQGSNQPQHF. The CDR3 DNA sequence: TGTGCCAGCAGCTGGGTCCTCTTTCAGGGGTCCAATCAGCCCCAGCATTTT.

The J gene is TRBJ1-2, the V gene TRBV12-3 or TRBV12-4; D is undetermined. This CDR3 contains 13 residues. Trimming removed 3 bases at V and 7 bases at J, with 12 bases between. The CDR3, as DNA: TGTGCCAGCAGTTTGAAAGGGAGGGTTGGCTACACCTTC. Protein: CASSLKGRVGYTF.